The T cell receptor (beta chain) under discussion was sequenced for a study of beta chain features in type 1 diabetes. Overall study context: Cell yields, gender and age were similar in healthy donors and patients. Study-wide findings and caveats: Resolution of whether HLA type affects TCRB rearrangement was not achieved here. Among all four CD4+ subsets, Type 1 diabetes patients had TCRB CDR3s that were moderately but significantly shorter.

This clone was counted many times. Antigen: not known. The sequenced template was cDNA made from the entire isolated RNA. TCRdb's table, derived via immunoSEQ multiplex PCR, lists solely in-frame clones and lacks some. The data contain 500,000 to 850,000 clones, roughly an eighth of them singletons. Germline V CDR1 and CDR2: ENHRY, SYGVKD. V lost 5 bases, J lost 9 bases, and 1 base stayed unmatched. This CDR3 is built from 12 residues. The sample was naive CD4+ T cells from blood. The J gene is TRBJ2-1, the V gene TRBV10-3; the match to TRBD2 covers 10 bases. This clonotype was obtained from a man between 18 and 29 years old with type 1 diabetes. The DNA of the CDR3 is TGTGCCATCAGTCCTAGCGGGAGTGAGCAGTTCTTC. It specifies CAISPSGSEQFF.